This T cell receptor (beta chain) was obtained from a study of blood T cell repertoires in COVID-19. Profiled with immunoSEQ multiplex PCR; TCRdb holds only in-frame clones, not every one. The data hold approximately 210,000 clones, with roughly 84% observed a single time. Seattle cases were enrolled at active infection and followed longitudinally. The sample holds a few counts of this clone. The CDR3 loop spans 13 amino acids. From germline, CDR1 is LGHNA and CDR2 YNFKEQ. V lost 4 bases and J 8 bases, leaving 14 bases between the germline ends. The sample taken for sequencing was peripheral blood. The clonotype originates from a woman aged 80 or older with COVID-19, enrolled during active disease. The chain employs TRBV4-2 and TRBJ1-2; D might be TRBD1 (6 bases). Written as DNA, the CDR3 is TGTGCCAGCAGCCTGTCACAGGGAACGGGCTACACCTTC. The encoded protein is CASSLSQGTGYTF.